This T cell receptor (beta chain) stems from a study of STAT5B mutations in CD4+ large granular lymphocyte leukemia. Study context: Healthy donors showed HLA-associated enrichment of the CDR3 'QG' motif. Findings of the study overall: 8/27 top patient clones versus 2/35 control clones were TRBV06-family. CD4-sorted patient repertoires seemed more clonal than healthy CD4+ repertoires.

This CDR3 spans 16 amino acids. Per germline, CDR1 SGHVS and CDR2 FQNEAQ. With V trimmed by 4 bases and J by 3 bases, 11 bases remained unmatched. On this clone: Its antigen is undetermined.

Clones were read by immunoSEQ multiplex PCR, and TCRdb kept only the in-frame ones, dropping some. The table lists fewer than 35,000 clones, 70% to 80% of them singletons. The chain carries TRBV7-8 and TRBJ1-1; 7 bases map to TRBD1. The material sequenced was CD4+ T cells from blood buffy coats. This receptor was identified in a human donor in good health. CDR3 loop: CASSSRGGGSDTEAFF. CDR3 DNA: TGTGCCAGCAGCTCCCGAGGAGGGGGCAGTGACACTGAAGCTTTCTTT.